These 8 T cell receptor beta chains were all obtained from the same sample, sequenced in a study of blood T cell repertoires in COVID-19. Method: immunoSEQ multiplex PCR; TCRdb's copy keeps in-frame clones and lacks some. The sample records fewer than 250,000 clones, roughly 86% being singletons. The source material was peripheral blood. The receptors come from a woman in her 50s with active or convalescent COVID-19.

This chain uses TRBV18 with TRBJ1-3; D remains ambiguous. There are 13 residues in the CDR3. V lost 2 bases to trimming and J lost 3 bases, with 5 bases between them. Germline lookup yields CDR1 KGHSH and CDR2 LQKENI. CDR3 in amino acids: CASSPGLGNTIYF. The CDR3 DNA follows: TGTGCCAGCTCACCAGGCCTTGGAAACACCATATATTTT.

The chain links TRBV5-1 to TRBJ1-1; the D is unclear. Germline-derived CDR1 and CDR2 are SGHRS and YFSETQ. Trimming removed 1 base at V and 1 base at J, with 5 bases between. There are 13 residues in the CDR3. CDR3 coding DNA: TGCGCCAGCAGCTTGTTCGGGAACACTGAAGCTTTCTTT. Translating it yields CASSLFGNTEAFF.

The chain has TRBV5-6 and TRBJ1-3, with D uncertain. Germline CDR1 and CDR2: SGHDT and YYEEEE. Trimming removed 4 bases from V and 0 bases from J, with 11 bases in between. The CDR3 covers 15 residues. The CDR3 DNA reads TGTGCCAGCAGCGCAGAAGTTACCTCTGGAAACACCATATATTTT. This codes for CASSAEVTSGNTIYF.

V and J are TRBV5-4 and TRBJ2-5, with TRBD2 identical over 9 bases. CDR3 length: 15 residues. Germline CDR1 SGHNT, CDR2 YYREEE (reference sequence). J was trimmed by 5 bases and V by 2 bases; bases with no gene match: 7. In DNA form, the CDR3 reads TGTGCCAGCAGCTTTTCGGGACTAGCCGGGGAGACCCAGTACTTC. It codes for CASSFSGLAGETQYF.

The chain combines TRBV4-1 with TRBJ1-2, with D possibly TRBD1 on 5 matching bases. V was shortened by 3 bases and J by 2 bases, with 19 bases between the two germline ends. Germline V CDR1 and CDR2: MGHRA, YSYEKL. The length of the CDR3 is 17 residues. CDR3 in amino acids: CASSQAIGQRYNYGYTF. In DNA, the CDR3 is TGCGCCAGCAGCCAGGCCATAGGACAAAGGTACAACTATGGCTACACCTTC.

V gene TRBV5-1 combines with J gene TRBJ2-1; tentatively, D is TRBD1 (5 bases). V shed 0 bases and J shed 8 bases, with 9 bases lying between them. This CDR3 is built from 13 residues. Per the germline V gene, CDR1 is SGHRS and CDR2 is YFSETQ. The CDR3 loop is CASSLVGDDEQFF. As DNA, the CDR3 is TGCGCCAGCAGCTTGGTAGGGGATGATGAGCAGTTCTTC.

This clone came up a few times. The chain links TRBV7-3 to TRBJ2-7; TRBD1 might be the D (5 bases). The germline V and J ends were trimmed by 4 bases and 3 bases, with 13 bases remaining between them. This CDR3 is built from 14 residues. Germline V gene lookup returns CDR1 SGHTA and CDR2 FQGTGA. CDR3 in DNA: TGTGCCAGCAGCTATGACAGTGGAAACTACGAGCAGTACTTC. This sequence encodes CASSYDSGNYEQYF.

The V call is TRBV5-1, the J call TRBJ2-5, with D perhaps TRBD1 (5 bases). Trimming removed 1 base from V and 5 bases from J, with 9 bases in between. Germline V lookup: CDR1 SGHRS, CDR2 YFSETQ. This CDR3 spans 13 amino acids. DNA of the CDR3: TGCGCCAGCAGCTTGCTAGGGGCGGAGACCCAGTACTTC. Its translation is CASSLLGAETQYF.